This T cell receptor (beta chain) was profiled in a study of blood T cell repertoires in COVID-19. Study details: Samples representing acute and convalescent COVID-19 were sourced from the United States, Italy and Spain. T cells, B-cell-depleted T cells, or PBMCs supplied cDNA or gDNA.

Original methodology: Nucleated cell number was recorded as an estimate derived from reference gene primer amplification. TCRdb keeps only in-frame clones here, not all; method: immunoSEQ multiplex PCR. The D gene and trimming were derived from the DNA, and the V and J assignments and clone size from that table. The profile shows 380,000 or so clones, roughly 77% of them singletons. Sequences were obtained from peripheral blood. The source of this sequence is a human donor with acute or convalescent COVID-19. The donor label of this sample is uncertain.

This CDR3 reads CASSPGFVSRSEQYF. The CDR3 nucleotides are TGTGCCAGCTCACCAGGGTTTGTTTCCCGGAGCGAGCAGTACTTC. The rearrangement uses TRBV18 and TRBJ2-7; D remains unclear. CDR1 is KGHSH and CDR2 is LQKENI in the germline V gene. The CDR3 consists of 15 residues. V was cut by 2 bases and J by 6 bases, with 17 bases left in between.